A single sample gave rise to the 27 T cell receptor beta chains below, sequenced in a study of T cells after posttransplantation cyclophosphamide. Profiled with immunoSEQ multiplex PCR; TCRdb holds only in-frame clones, not every one. Among under 35,000 clones listed, about 90% were seen once. The naive gate required viable CD3+CD4+ or CD3+CD8+ cells with CCR7+CD45RA+CD45RO-CD95-CD27+CD28+ phenotype. Sequencing was carried out using naive CD4+ T cells sorted from PBMCs. The source is a woman aged 55 to 70 in good health, CMV-negative, and a related stem cell transplant donor.

V and J are TRBV4-1 and TRBJ2-7; 9 bases are a match to TRBD2. Germline V CDR1 and CDR2: MGHRA, YSYEKL. The J segment lost 2 bases and the V segment lost 8 bases, leaving 16 bases of the junction unmatched. This CDR3 has 17 residues. This CDR3 is CASPELLEKRGAYEQYF. The CDR3 DNA is TGCGCCAGCCCCGAACTGCTTGAGAAGCGGGGGGCCTACGAGCAGTACTTC.

The CDR3 reads CASSPGQGADIQYF. The CDR3 DNA reads as TGCGCCAGCAGCCCGGGACAGGGCGCGGACATTCAGTACTTC. The chain couples TRBV4-3 to TRBJ2-4; 9 bases are a match to TRBD1. The CDR3 is 14 residues long. Germline V CDR1 and CDR2: LGHNA, YSLEER. After removal of 4 bases from V and 8 bases from J, the junction contained 6 bases not matched to a gene.

The rearrangement joins TRBV27 to TRBJ1-5; D is unclear. CDR1 is MNHEY and CDR2 is SMNVEV in the germline V gene (reference sequence). CDR3 length: 13 residues. V gave up 6 bases and J gave up 4 bases, with 10 bases separating them. The CDR3 nucleotides are TGTGCCAGCAGCCGAAGCGGGAATCAGCCCCAGCATTTT. Its translation is CASSRSGNQPQHF.

The chain employs TRBV9 and TRBJ1-4; D is undetermined. Germline V lookup: CDR1 SGDLS, CDR2 YYNGEE. CDR3 size: 15 residues. The ends were cut back, 1 base at V and 2 bases at J, with 9 bases in the middle. The DNA for the CDR3 is TGTGCCAGCAGCGTAAATGAGGGCACTAATGAAAAACTGTTTTTT. Encoded protein: CASSVNEGTNEKLFF.

The rearrangement uses TRBV28 and TRBJ2-1; 7 nucleotides agree with TRBD1. CDR1 MDHEN and CDR2 SYDVKM come from the germline V gene. There are 16 residues in the CDR3. J lost 0 bases, V lost 6 bases, and 8 bases had no gene match. The CDR3 nucleotides read TGTGCCAGCAGGGGACAGACCACCAGCTCCTACAATGAGCAGTTCTTC. Translation gives CASRGQTTSSYNEQFF. Full variable domain (missing parts from reference TRBV28 and TRBJ2-1): DVKVTQSSRYLVKRTGEKVFLECVQDMDHENMFWYRQDPGLGLRLIYFSYDVKMKEKGDIPEGYSVSREKKERFSLILESASTNQTSMYLCASRGQTTSSYNEQFFGPGTRLTVL.

V and J are TRBV7-9 and TRBJ2-3; D possibly corresponds to TRBD2 (6 bases). Germline V CDR1 and CDR2: SEHNR, FQNEAQ (reference sequence). The CDR3 is made up of 19 amino acids. V was cut by 2 bases and J by 0 bases, with 21 bases left in between. The CDR3 is CASSLRRRALGSSTDTQYF. As DNA, the CDR3 is TGTGCCAGCAGCTTAAGGCGGAGGGCCCTAGGTTCTAGCACAGATACGCAGTATTTT.

V gene TRBV19 combines with J gene TRBJ2-1; tentatively, D is TRBD2 (6 bases). CDR1 and CDR2 from the germline V gene are LNHDA and SQIVND (reference sequence). The CDR3 extends over 15 amino acids. Trimming shortened V by 1 base and J by 8 bases, and 15 bases separated the two germline ends. The CDR3 is CASSIAAGRVHEQFF. The CDR3 nucleotides read TGTGCCAGTAGTATAGCAGCGGGCCGCGTACATGAGCAGTTCTTC.

A note on this clone: At one boundary the junction diverges from the germline segment, which might be a read error. The chain joins TRBV19 to TRBJ2-1; TRBD2 aligns across 11 bases. The CDR3 has 20 amino acids. CDR1 LNHDA and CDR2 SQIVND come from the germline V gene (reference sequence). Here the CDR3 DNA reads TGTACCAGTAGACTACTTGGGACTAGCGGACAGATTAGCTCCTACAATGAGCAGTTCTTC. Translated, it gives CTSRLLGTSGQISSYNEQFF.

V gene TRBV7-2 combines with J gene TRBJ2-7; a weak D match, TRBD1 (6 bases). Germline V CDR1 and CDR2: SGHTA, FQGNSA. This CDR3 is built from 14 residues. V was cut by 5 bases and J by 9 bases, with 20 bases left in between. CDR3 protein: CASSTRQAQSGQYF. The CDR3 DNA reads as TGTGCCAGCAGCACCCGACAGGCTCAATCGGGGCAGTACTTC.

This clone is a singleton in its sample. The chain combines TRBV7-9 with TRBJ2-5; possible D gene TRBD1, 6 bases. V shed 5 bases and J shed 4 bases, with 17 bases lying between them. Germline values: CDR1 SEHNR, CDR2 FQNEAQ (reference sequence). The CDR3 consists of 15 residues. Here the CDR3 DNA reads TGTGCCAGCAGCGCCCCCTTACAGGGTTCAGAGACCCAGTACTTC. Encoded protein: CASSAPLQGSETQYF.

The chain recombines TRBV7-9 with TRBJ2-5; TRBD2 agrees at 7 bases. The V and J ends lost 0 bases and 1 base, in that order; junction bases with no gene match: 2. This CDR3 contains 15 residues. Germline V gene lookup returns CDR1 SEHNR and CDR2 FQNEAQ (reference sequence). The chain's CDR3 is CASSLAASGQETQYF. For the CDR3, the DNA is TGTGCCAGCAGCTTAGCGGCTAGCGGCCAAGAGACCCAGTACTTC.

The chain uses TRBV6-1 and TRBJ2-3, with 8 positions matching TRBD1. Per germline, CDR1 MNHNS and CDR2 SASEGT. The CDR3 is 13 amino acids. V gave up 5 bases and J gave up 4 bases; unmatched junction bases: 2. The CDR3 region is CASSSTGADTQYF. The CDR3 DNA reads as TGTGCCAGCAGTTCGACAGGGGCAGATACGCAGTATTTT.

This chain links TRBV2 with TRBJ1-5; the D is unclear. CDR1 SNHLY and CDR2 FYNNEI come from the germline V gene. Trimming removed 1 base from V and 1 base from J, with 5 bases in between. The CDR3 is 14 amino acids. The CDR3 DNA follows: TGTGCCAGCAGTGAAGTACAGAGCAATCAGCCCCAGCATTTT. It translates to CASSEVQSNQPQHF.

The chain couples TRBV29-1 to TRBJ2-3; D ambiguous. CDR3 length: 12 residues. V lost 4 bases and J 1 base, leaving 6 bases between the germline ends. From germline, CDR1 is SQVTM and CDR2 ANQGSEA. CDR3 protein: CSVGTGTDTQYF. CDR3 sequence (DNA): TGCAGCGTTGGAACGGGCACAGATACGCAGTATTTT.

This clone was seen once. The CDR3 DNA sequence: TGTGCTAGTGGTTTGACAGGGTCGGATACGCAGTATTTT. Protein product: CASGLTGSDTQYF. The chain recombines TRBV12-5 with TRBJ2-3; D possibly corresponds to TRBD1 (6 bases). The CDR3 is 13 residues long. CDR1 LGHNT and CDR2 FRNRAP come from the germline V gene. Trimming removed 2 bases at V and 6 bases at J, with 9 bases between.

The chain joins TRBV6-6 to TRBJ2-7; 8 nucleotides align to TRBD1. CDR1 and CDR2 (germline): MNHNY, SVGAGI (reference sequence). The CDR3 length is 14 residues. Unmatched junction bases numbered 10, after V lost 8 bases and J lost 4 bases. CDR3 loop: CASYGTGRGYEQYF. The CDR3 nucleotides are TGTGCCAGCTACGGGACAGGAAGGGGGTACGAGCAGTACTTC.

CDR3 protein: CASSFGTASEKLFF. Written as DNA, the CDR3 is TGTGCCAGCAGCTTTGGGACAGCTAGTGAAAAACTGTTTTTT. V gene TRBV5-6 combines with J gene TRBJ1-4; 7 bases agree with TRBD1. Germline V gene lookup returns CDR1 SGHDT and CDR2 YYEEEE. The CDR3 runs to 14 residues. V shed 2 bases, J shed 7 bases, and the junction held 5 bases outside the gene matches.

The V call is TRBV7-2, the J call TRBJ2-7, with D hard to call. Germline values: CDR1 SGHTA, CDR2 FQGNSA. This CDR3 region has 13 residues. Deletions cut 1 base from V and 4 bases from J, with 8 bases between. The CDR3 sequence is CASSLGNIYEQYF. As DNA, the CDR3 is TGTGCCAGCAGCTTAGGTAACATTTACGAGCAGTACTTC.

The chain uses TRBV7-9 and TRBJ2-2, with 7 bases that match TRBD1. Per the germline V gene, CDR1 is SEHNR and CDR2 is FQNEAQ (reference sequence). The V and J ends lost 2 bases and 2 bases, in that order; junction bases with no gene match: 2. The CDR3 runs to 15 residues. The CDR3 spells CASSLRDRNTGELFF. The CDR3 DNA is TGTGCCAGCAGCTTACGGGACAGAAACACCGGGGAGCTGTTTTTT.

The CDR3 region is CASGGGSETQYF. CDR3 DNA: TGTGCCAGCGGCGGGGGAAGTGAGACCCAGTACTTC. This chain links TRBV6-5 with TRBJ2-5; 7 bases agree with TRBD2. Trimming cost V 8 bases and J 5 bases; bases outside gene matches: 5. Germline V gene lookup returns CDR1 MNHEY and CDR2 SVGAGI. The CDR3 is made up of 12 amino acids.

This chain uses TRBV28 with TRBJ2-1; 10 nucleotides align to TRBD2. There are 16 residues in the CDR3. Trimming at V came to 7 bases and at J to 2 bases, leaving 8 bases not matched to a gene. Germline V gene data show CDR1 as MDHEN and CDR2 as SYDVKM. The CDR3 region has the DNA TGTGCCAGCACCTTATTAGCGGGGGGCCCCTACAATGAGCAGTTCTTC. It translates to CASTLLAGGPYNEQFF.

The chain carries TRBV28 and TRBJ2-1; 11 bases line up with TRBD2. This CDR3 region has 15 residues. The germline CDR1 and CDR2 sequences are MDHEN and SYDVKM. V lost 7 bases to trimming and J lost 9 bases; unmatched junction nucleotides: 11. CDR3 sequence: CASIVAASGRSEQFF. Here the CDR3 DNA reads TGTGCCAGCATAGTGGCCGCTAGCGGGAGGTCTGAGCAGTTCTTC.

This clone was counted a single time. The chain has TRBV18 and TRBJ1-2; the D gene is possibly TRBD1 (5 bases). Trimming removed 6 bases at V and 4 bases at J, with 18 bases between. The CDR3 totals 15 residues. The germline V gene encodes CDR1 KGHSH and CDR2 LQKENI. The CDR3 is CASSAMQGSLYGYTF. The CDR3, as DNA: TGTGCCAGCTCGGCGATGCAGGGAAGTCTCTATGGCTACACCTTC.

This clone was observed once. The chain is built from TRBV20-1 and TRBJ2-1; D is ambiguous. The germline V and J ends were trimmed by 6 bases and 4 bases, with 4 bases remaining between them. The CDR3 has 10 amino acids. Per the germline V gene, CDR1 is DFQATT and CDR2 is SNEGSKA (reference sequence). The CDR3 here is CSAKYNEQFF. The CDR3 region has the DNA TGCAGTGCCAAATACAATGAGCAGTTCTTC.

The V call is TRBV19, the J call TRBJ2-5; D may be TRBD1 (6 bases). CDR1 and CDR2 (germline): LNHDA, SQIVND (reference sequence). The CDR3 sequence is 15 residues long. Trimming pared 3 bases from V and 2 bases from J, leaving 13 bases between. The CDR3 is CASSIIGGLQETQYF. CDR3 DNA: TGTGCCAGTAGTATCATAGGGGGTCTACAAGAGACCCAGTACTTC.

The gene calls are TRBV7-9 and TRBJ2-5, with D maybe TRBD1 (6 bases). CDR1 and CDR2 from the germline V gene are SEHNR and FQNEAQ (reference sequence). This CDR3 has 13 amino acids. Trimming cost V 6 bases and J 2 bases, with 10 bases left between them. In DNA form, the CDR3 reads TGTGCCAGCAGGAGGGGGTCACAAGAGACCCAGTACTTC. Protein product: CASRRGSQETQYF.

This chain uses TRBV5-1 with TRBJ2-1; 7 nucleotides line up with TRBD2. CDR3 length equals 15 residues. J lost 12 bases, V lost 1 base, and 13 bases had no gene match. Germline V gives CDR1 SGHRS, CDR2 YFSETQ. The CDR3 bases are TGCGCCAGCAGCTTGTTCTCGAGCGGGGCCTACACGCAGTTCTTC. Encoded protein: CASSLFSSGAYTQFF.